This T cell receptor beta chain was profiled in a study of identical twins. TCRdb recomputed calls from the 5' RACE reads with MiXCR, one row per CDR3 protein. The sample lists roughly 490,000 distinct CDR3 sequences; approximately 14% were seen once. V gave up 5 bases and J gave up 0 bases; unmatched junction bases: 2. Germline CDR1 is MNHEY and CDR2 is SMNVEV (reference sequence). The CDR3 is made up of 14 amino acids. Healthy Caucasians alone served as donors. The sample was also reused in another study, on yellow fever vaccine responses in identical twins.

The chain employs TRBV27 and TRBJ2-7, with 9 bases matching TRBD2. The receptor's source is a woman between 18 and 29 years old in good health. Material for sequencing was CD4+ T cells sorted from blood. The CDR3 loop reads CASSETSGSYEQYF. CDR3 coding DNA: TGTGCCAGCAGTGAGACTAGCGGCTCCTACGAGCAGTACTTC.